This TCR beta chain derives from a study of PD-1 blockade in classical Hodgkin lymphoma. Profiling relied on immunoSEQ multiplex PCR, and the TCRdb table lists in-frame clones only, not all of them. This table has some 93,000 clones, around 80% appearing once. The CDR3 has 14 amino acids. Germline V gene sequence: CDR1 SGHAT, CDR2 FQNNGV. V was pared by 3 bases and J by 6 bases, with 13 bases between. Sample time point: cycle 4 day 1 (C4D1), after less than 7 weeks of nivolumab. After autologous stem cell transplantation all patients relapsed, and prior brentuximab vedotin exposure differed between cohorts.

Sequenced here: peripheral blood mononuclear cells (PBMCs), sampled before the fourth cycle of nivolumab. V is TRBV11-2 and J is TRBJ2-3, with D maybe TRBD2 (5 bases). This clonotype originated in a human donor with classical Hodgkin lymphoma. Here the CDR3 reads CASSFPPLADTQYF. CDR3 in DNA: TGTGCCAGCAGCTTCCCCCCCTTAGCGGATACGCAGTATTTT.